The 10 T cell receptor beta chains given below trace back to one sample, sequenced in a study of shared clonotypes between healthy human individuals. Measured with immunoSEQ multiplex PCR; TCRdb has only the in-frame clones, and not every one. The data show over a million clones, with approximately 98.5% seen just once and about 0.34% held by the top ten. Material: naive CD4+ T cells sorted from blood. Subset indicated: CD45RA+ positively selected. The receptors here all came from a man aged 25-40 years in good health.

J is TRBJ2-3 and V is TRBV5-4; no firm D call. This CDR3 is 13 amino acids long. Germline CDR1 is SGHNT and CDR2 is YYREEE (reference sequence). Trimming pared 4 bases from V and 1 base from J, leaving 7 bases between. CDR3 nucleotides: TGTGCCAGCAGCGCAACGGGCACAGATACGCAGTATTTT. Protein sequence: CASSATGTDTQYF.

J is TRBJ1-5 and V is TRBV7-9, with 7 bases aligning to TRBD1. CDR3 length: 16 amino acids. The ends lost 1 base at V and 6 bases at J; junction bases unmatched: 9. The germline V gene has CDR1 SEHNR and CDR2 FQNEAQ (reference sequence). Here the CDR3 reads CASSLVRGPVTQPQHF. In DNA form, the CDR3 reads TGTGCCAGCAGCTTAGTTAGGGGGCCGGTTACTCAGCCCCAGCATTTT.

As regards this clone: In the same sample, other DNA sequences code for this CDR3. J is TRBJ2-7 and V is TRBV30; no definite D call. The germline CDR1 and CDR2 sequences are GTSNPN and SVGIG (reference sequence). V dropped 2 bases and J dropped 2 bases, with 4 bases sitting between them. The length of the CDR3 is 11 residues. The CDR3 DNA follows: TGTGCCTGGAGTACGGCCTACGAGCAGTACTTC. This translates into CAWSTAYEQYF.

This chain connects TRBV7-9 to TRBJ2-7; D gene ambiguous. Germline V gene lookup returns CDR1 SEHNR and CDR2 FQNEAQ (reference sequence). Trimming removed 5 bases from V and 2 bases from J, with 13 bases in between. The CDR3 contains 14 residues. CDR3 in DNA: TGTGCCAGCAGCCCCCCCCGGCCAGCCTACGAGCAGTACTTC. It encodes CASSPPRPAYEQYF. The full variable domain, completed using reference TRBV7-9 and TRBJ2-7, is DTGVSQNPRHKITKRGQNVTFRCDPISEHNRLYWYRQTLGQGPEFLTYFQNEAQLEKSRLLSDRFSAERPKGSFSTLEIQRTEQGDSAMYLCASSPPRPAYEQYFGPGTRLTVT.

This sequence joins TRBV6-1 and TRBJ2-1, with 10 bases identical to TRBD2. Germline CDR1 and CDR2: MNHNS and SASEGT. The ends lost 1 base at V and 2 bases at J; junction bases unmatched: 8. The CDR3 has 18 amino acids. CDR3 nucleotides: TGTGCCAGCAGTGAAGGAGGCTTGAGCGGGAGGGCCTACAATGAGCAGTTCTTC. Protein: CASSEGGLSGRAYNEQFF.

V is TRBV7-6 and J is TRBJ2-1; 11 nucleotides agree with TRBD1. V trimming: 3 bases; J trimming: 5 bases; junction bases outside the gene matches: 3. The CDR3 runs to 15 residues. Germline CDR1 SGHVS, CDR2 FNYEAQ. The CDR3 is CASSLDRGQDNEQFF. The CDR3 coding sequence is TGTGCCAGCAGCTTGGACAGGGGGCAGGACAATGAGCAGTTCTTC.

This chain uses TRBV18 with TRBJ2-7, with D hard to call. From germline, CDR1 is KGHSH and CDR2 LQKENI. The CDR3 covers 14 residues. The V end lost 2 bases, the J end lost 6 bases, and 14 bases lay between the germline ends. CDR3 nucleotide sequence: TGTGCCAGCTCACCATTTGGGGTGAGTGGCGAGCAGTACTTC. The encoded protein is CASSPFGVSGEQYF.

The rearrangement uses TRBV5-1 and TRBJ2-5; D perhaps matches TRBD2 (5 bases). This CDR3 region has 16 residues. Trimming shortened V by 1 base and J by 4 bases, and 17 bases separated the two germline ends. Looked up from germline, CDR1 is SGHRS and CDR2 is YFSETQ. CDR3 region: CASSLTSDRAGETQYF. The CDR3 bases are TGCGCCAGCAGCTTGACTAGTGATCGGGCGGGAGAGACCCAGTACTTC.

As DNA, the CDR3 is TGCGCCAGCAGTGACAGGACAGGCTCCTACGAGCAGTACTTC. The encoded protein is CASSDRTGSYEQYF. This sequence joins TRBV10-2 and TRBJ2-7, with TRBD1 matching over 7 bases. The CDR3 extends over 14 amino acids. V shed 3 bases and J 0 bases; nucleotides not matched to a gene: 2. In germline, CDR1 is WSHSY, CDR2 SAAADI.

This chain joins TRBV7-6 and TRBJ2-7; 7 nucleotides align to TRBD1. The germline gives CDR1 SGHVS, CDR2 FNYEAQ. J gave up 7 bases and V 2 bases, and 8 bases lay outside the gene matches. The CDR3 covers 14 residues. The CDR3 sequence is CASSLTGELGEQYF. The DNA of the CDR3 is TGTGCCAGCAGCTTAACAGGGGAATTGGGGGAGCAGTACTTC.